This T cell receptor (beta chain) was recovered during a study of blood T cells in healthy people across ages. General study points: Among long-lived donors, naive CD4+ cells were more numerous and diversity higher than in aged donors. Naive and antigen-experienced cells were not separated, limiting conclusive comparison. It was held that the diversity estimates obtained from one million T cells were underestimates. Strong correlation was found linking TCR beta diversity to naive T cell percentage.

For the second PCR, which ran for roughly 7 to 11 cycles, a sample-barcoded 5' primer and a J-beta primer mix were used. TCRdb reprocessed the 5' RACE reads with MiXCR, giving one entry per CDR3 protein. Of about 1.7 million distinct CDR3 sequences in the sample, approximately 30% are singletons; the top ten hold 7.7%. About this clonotype: As yet, its antigen is unknown.

Trimming at V came to 5 bases and at J to 11 bases, leaving 17 bases not matched to a gene. There are 15 residues in the CDR3. Looked up from germline, CDR1 is MNHEY and CDR2 is SMNVEV (reference sequence). The chain joins TRBV27 to TRBJ2-5; 7 nucleotides match TRBD1. The receptor was isolated from a woman under 40 in good health. Sequenced sample: blood. CDR3 region: CASSRRDRVYNEQYF. For the CDR3, the DNA is TGTGCCAGCAGTCGCCGGGACAGAGTCTACAATGAGCAGTACTTC.